Listed below are T cell receptor beta chains from one sample, sequenced in a study of blood T cell repertoires in COVID-19. TCRdb keeps only in-frame clones here, not all; method: immunoSEQ multiplex PCR. The sample includes about 160,000 clones, roughly 91% of them seen just once. Sequenced material: peripheral blood. The receptors were gathered from a man aged 18 to 35 with acute or convalescent COVID-19. Each CDR3 is given with its conserved first and last residue. D genes are given only for firm matches. The size entry is marked missing in some rows and otherwise reads once, few, many or a size class.

cdr3_length: 14
v_call: TRBV30
j_call: TRBJ2-5
d_call: NA
clone_size: NA
cdr3_nt: TGTGCCTGGAGTGTAACGGGAGCGGGTGAGACCCAGTACTTC
cdr3_aa: CAWSVTGAGETQYF

cdr3_length: 14
v_call: TRBV5-1
j_call: TRBJ1-4
d_call: NA
clone_size: NA
cdr3_nt: TGCGCCAGCAGCACCGGTATCTCGAATGAAAAACTGTTTTTT
cdr3_aa: CASSTGISNEKLFF

cdr3_length: 14
v_call: TRBV7-8
j_call: TRBJ1-1
d_call: NA
clone_size: NA
cdr3_nt: TGTGCCAGCAGCCAGGGGCGGGGGCAGACTGAAGCTTTCTTT
cdr3_aa: CASSQGRGQTEAFF

cdr3_length: 12
v_call: TRBV9
j_call: TRBJ1-6
d_call: NA
clone_size: NA
cdr3_nt: TGTGCCAGCAGCGTAGGCGATTCACCCCTCCACTTT
cdr3_aa: CASSVGDSPLHF

cdr3_length: 13
v_call: TRBV9
j_call: TRBJ1-2
d_call: NA
clone_size: few
cdr3_nt: TGTGCCAGCAGCGTAGTCATTGATAGAGGCTACACCTTC
cdr3_aa: CASSVVIDRGYTF

cdr3_length: 15
v_call: TRBV6-4
j_call: TRBJ2-1
d_call: NA
clone_size: NA
cdr3_nt: TGTGCCAGCAGTCTGGGCAGGGAATCCTACAATGAGCAGTTCTTC
cdr3_aa: CASSLGRESYNEQFF

cdr3_length: 14
v_call: TRBV10-3
j_call: TRBJ2-1
d_call: TRBD2
clone_size: NA
cdr3_nt: TGTGCCATTCGGACTAGCGGGGGGGTCGGTGAGCAGTTCTTC
cdr3_aa: CAIRTSGGVGEQFF

cdr3_length: 16
v_call: TRBV5-1
j_call: TRBJ1-4
d_call: NA
clone_size: few
cdr3_nt: TGCGCCAGCAGCTTCGTCGGGGTAACAACTAATGAAAAACTGTTTTTT
cdr3_aa: CASSFVGVTTNEKLFF

cdr3_length: 13
v_call: TRBV29-1
j_call: TRBJ2-5
d_call: NA
clone_size: NA
cdr3_nt: TGCAGCGTTGAAGAAAGACAGACCGAGACCCAGTACTTC
cdr3_aa: CSVEERQTETQYF

cdr3_length: 15
v_call: TRBV5-4
j_call: TRBJ2-1
d_call: TRBD1
clone_size: NA
cdr3_nt: TGTGCCAGCAGTTTGTCCGGGACAGGGATCGATGAGCAGTTCTTC
cdr3_aa: CASSLSGTGIDEQFF

cdr3_length: 12
v_call: TRBV6-5
j_call: TRBJ1-1
d_call: NA
clone_size: NA
cdr3_nt: TGTGCCAGCAGCGACCGTCAGGGTGAAGCTTTCTTT
cdr3_aa: CASSDRQGEAFF

cdr3_length: 15
v_call: TRBV5-1
j_call: TRBJ2-7
d_call: NA
clone_size: once
cdr3_nt: TGCGCCAGCAGCCCGGAATGGACAGTATATGACGAGCAGTACTTC
cdr3_aa: CASSPEWTVYDEQYF

cdr3_length: 14
v_call: TRBV11-2
j_call: TRBJ1-2
d_call: TRBD1
clone_size: NA
cdr3_nt: TGTGCCAGCAGCTCACCGGGACAGAGCTATGGCTACACCTTC
cdr3_aa: CASSSPGQSYGYTF

cdr3_length: 16
v_call: TRBV9
j_call: TRBJ1-3
d_call: TRBD1
clone_size: NA
cdr3_nt: TGTGCCAGCAGCCCGCGACAGGGGAAGTCTGGAAACACCATATATTTT
cdr3_aa: CASSPRQGKSGNTIYF

cdr3_length: 19
v_call: TRBV29-1
j_call: TRBJ2-3
d_call: TRBD2
clone_size: NA
cdr3_nt: TGCAGCGTCCTTGACGGGACTAGCGGGGGGGTTGGGAGCACAGATACGCAGTATTTT
cdr3_aa: CSVLDGTSGGVGSTDTQYF

cdr3_length: 12
v_call: TRBV6-5
j_call: TRBJ1-1
d_call: TRBD1
clone_size: NA
cdr3_nt: TGTGCCAGCAGTACATCCGGGACAGCTGCTTTCTTT
cdr3_aa: CASSTSGTAAFF

cdr3_length: 16
v_call: TRBV19
j_call: TRBJ1-3
d_call: NA
clone_size: once
cdr3_nt: TGTGCCAGTACCGAGGAACAGGACCCCTCTGGAAACACCATATATTTT
cdr3_aa: CASTEEQDPSGNTIYF

cdr3_length: 13
v_call: TRBV12-3/TRBV12-4
j_call: TRBJ1-1
d_call: TRBD1
clone_size: NA
cdr3_nt: TGTGCCAGCAGTAAAGGGGGCATGACTGAAGCTTTCTTT
cdr3_aa: CASSKGGMTEAFF

cdr3_length: 13
v_call: TRBV11-2
j_call: TRBJ2-3
d_call: NA
clone_size: NA
cdr3_nt: TGTGCCAGCAGCTTAGCAGGGGTGGATACGCAGTATTTT
cdr3_aa: CASSLAGVDTQYF

cdr3_length: 12
v_call: TRBV3-1/TRBV3-2
j_call: TRBJ2-1
d_call: NA
clone_size: NA
cdr3_nt: TGTGCCAGCAGCCAAGATGACACTGAGCAGTTCTTC
cdr3_aa: CASSQDDTEQFF

cdr3_length: 15
v_call: TRBV5-6
j_call: TRBJ1-2
d_call: NA
clone_size: NA
cdr3_nt: TGTGCCAGCAGCCGGGAACAGAGTTCTAACTATGGCTACACCTTC
cdr3_aa: CASSREQSSNYGYTF